The source of this T cell receptor beta chain is a study of T-cell memory formation after mild COVID-19. About the study: Each donor largely had its own TCR clusters. Study-wide findings and caveats: Contracting clones localized mainly to CM and EM when CD4+ and mainly to EMRA when CD8+. Day 15 to 85 contracting clones showed balanced CD4/CD8; later expanders leaned CD4+.

This clonotype was counted at least ten times. The antigen is undetermined. Libraries for TCRalpha and TCRbeta carried sample barcodes and unique molecular identifiers via 5'RACE. A single record per CDR3 protein comes from TCRdb applying MiXCR to the 5' RACE reads. The sample records roughly 200,000 distinct CDR3 sequences, approximately 16% being singletons. The sequence was collected from an adult woman who had mild COVID-19 (a few samples of this study predate the infection). Cell type and time point are not known. Sequenced sample: PBMCs or a T cell subset sorted from them (not recorded which).

The CDR3 nucleotides are TGCGCCAGCAGCCCGGGACAGCCGGCGGAGACCCAGTACTTC. It translates to CASSPGQPAETQYF. The rearrangement links TRBV5-1 to TRBJ2-5; 7 bases agree with TRBD1. Per the germline V gene, CDR1 is SGHRS and CDR2 is YFSETQ. The CDR3 is made up of 14 amino acids. The V and J ends lost 4 bases and 5 bases, in that order; junction bases with no gene match: 8.